The 9 T cell receptor beta chains given below trace back to one sample, sequenced in a study of neurological immune-mediated disorders. TCRdb passed the 5' RACE reads through MiXCR, listing each CDR3 protein once. The sample gives about 66,000 distinct CDR3 sequences, roughly 4.8% of which show up once; approximately 7% is in the top ten. The sequenced material came from PBMCs. The receptor set was obtained from a man aged 25 to 40 with multiple sclerosis.

This clonotype showed up many times. J is TRBJ2-5 and V is TRBV20-1, with D possibly called TRBD1 or TRBD2 (6 bases each). The germline V gene encodes CDR1 DFQATT and CDR2 SNEGSKA (reference sequence). The CDR3 contains 13 residues. Trimming cost V 5 bases and J 4 bases, with 14 bases left between them. The CDR3, as DNA: TGCAGTGCTCCCGTAGGGGGGCCAGAGACCCAGTACTTC. Residues: CSAPVGGPETQYF.

The V call is TRBV4-1, the J call TRBJ2-3; unclear D gene. The CDR3 has 16 amino acids. V gave up 0 bases and J gave up 2 bases, with 12 bases separating them. CDR1 and CDR2 (germline): MGHRA, YSYEKL. CDR3 DNA sequence: TGCGCCAGCAGCCAAGAGTGGGAAAGGGTCACAGATACGCAGTATTTT. Its protein is CASSQEWERVTDTQYF.

The sample holds many counts of this clonotype. J is TRBJ2-7 and V is TRBV3-1; tentatively, D is TRBD1 (5 bases). This CDR3 is 14 amino acids long. V was pared by 0 bases and J by 7 bases, with 13 bases between. Germline-derived CDR1 and CDR2 are LGHDT and YNNKEL (reference sequence). The CDR3 loop reads CASSQDSQGREQYV. As DNA, the CDR3 is TGTGCCAGCAGCCAAGATAGCCAGGGAAGGGAGCAGTACGTC.

The sample holds a few counts of this clonotype. V usage is TRBV2 and J usage is TRBJ1-2; 9 positions match TRBD1. Trimming removed 2 bases from V and 7 bases from J; junction bases left unmatched: 5. The CDR3 is 14 residues long. Germline values: CDR1 SNHLY, CDR2 FYNNEI. The CDR3 sequence: CASSERRQGGGYTF. The CDR3 nucleotides are TGTGCCAGCAGTGAAAGGCGACAGGGGGGTGGCTACACCTTC. Using reference TRBV2 and TRBJ1-2 for the parts outside the CDR3, the full variable domain is EPEVTQTPSHQVTQMGQEVILRCVPISNHLYFYWYRQILGQKVEFLVSFYNNEISEKSEIFDDQFSVERPDGSNFTLKIRSTKLEDSAMYFCASSERRQGGGYTFGSGTRLTVV.

This clonotype has a count of ten or more. V is TRBV5-1 and J is TRBJ2-1; TRBD2 agrees at 8 bases. Germline V CDR1 and CDR2: SGHRS, YFSETQ. The ends lost 4 bases at V and 9 bases at J; junction bases unmatched: 12. This CDR3 comprises 15 residues. CDR3 sequence: CASSPTSGTTGEQFF. The CDR3 nucleotides read TGCGCCAGCAGCCCTACTAGCGGCACTACGGGTGAGCAGTTCTTC.

This clonotype was counted ten times or more. The chain's CDR3 is CASSQSTDSNQPQHF. The CDR3 DNA reads as TGTGCCAGCAGCCAGAGCACAGATAGCAATCAGCCCCAGCATTTT. J is TRBJ1-5 and V is TRBV3-1, with no clear D. V lost 3 bases and J lost 0, with 9 bases in between. The CDR3 covers 15 residues. Germline V gene lookup returns CDR1 LGHDT and CDR2 YNNKEL (reference sequence). Complete variable domain (other parts from reference TRBV3-1 and TRBJ1-5): DTAVSQTPKYLVTQMGNDKSIKCEQNLGHDTMYWYKQDSKKFLKIMFSYNNKELIINETVPNRFSPKSPDKAHLNLHINSLELGDSAVYFCASSQSTDSNQPQHFGDGTRLSIL.

This clonotype was counted ten times or more. The rearrangement links TRBV20-1 to TRBJ1-1; D is ambiguous. Germline loops: CDR1 DFQATT, CDR2 SNEGSKA (reference sequence). This CDR3 is 12 amino acids long. V was shortened by 5 bases and J by 5 bases, with 12 bases between the two germline ends. The CDR3 protein is CSARELVTEAFF. The CDR3 bases are TGCAGTGCTCGGGAGTTGGTAACTGAAGCTTTCTTT.

This clonotype was counted many times. The V call is TRBV5-1, the J call TRBJ1-5; D gene ambiguous. Germline V gene sequence: CDR1 SGHRS, CDR2 YFSETQ. Trimming left V 5 bases short and J 0 bases short, with 12 bases between. The CDR3 totals 15 residues. CDR3 region: CASSPDGYSNQPQHF. CDR3 DNA sequence: TGCGCCAGCAGTCCGGACGGTTATAGCAATCAGCCCCAGCATTTT.

This clonotype was found many times. V gene TRBV12-3 or TRBV12-4 combines with J gene TRBJ1-5; 9 bases fit TRBD1. The CDR3 is 16 amino acids. V was pared by 6 bases and J by 4 bases, with 10 bases of the junction left unmatched. CDR3 bases: TGTGCCAGCAGCCCGGCGGGACAGGGCGCTAATCAGCCCCAGCATTTT. This gives the protein CASSPAGQGANQPQHF.